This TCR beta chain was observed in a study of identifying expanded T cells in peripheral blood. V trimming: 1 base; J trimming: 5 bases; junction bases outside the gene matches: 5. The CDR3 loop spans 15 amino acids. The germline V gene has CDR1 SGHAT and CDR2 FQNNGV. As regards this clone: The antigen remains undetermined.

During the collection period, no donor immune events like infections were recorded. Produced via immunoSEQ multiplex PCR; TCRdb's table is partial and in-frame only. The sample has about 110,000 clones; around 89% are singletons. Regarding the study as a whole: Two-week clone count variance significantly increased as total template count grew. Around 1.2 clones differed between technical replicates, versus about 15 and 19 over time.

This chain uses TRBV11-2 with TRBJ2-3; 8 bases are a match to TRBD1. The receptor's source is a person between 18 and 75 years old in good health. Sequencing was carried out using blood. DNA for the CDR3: TGTGCCAGCAGCTTAGGAGGACAGGGAGGAGATACGCAGTATTTT. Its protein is CASSLGGQGGDTQYF.